This TCR beta chain was recovered during a study of CD8+ T cells in alopecia areata. The CDR3 extends over 15 amino acids. Per germline, CDR1 LGHNA and CDR2 YNFKEQ. The trim removed 3 bases at V and 3 bases at J, leaving 3 bases unmatched. Points on this clone: Other DNA sequences within the sample encode an identical CDR3.

RNA was isolated and reverse transcribed to cDNA, the sequencing template. Repertoires were generated with immunoSEQ multiplex PCR, while TCRdb's copy carries only in-frame clones and drops some. The sample yields about 190,000 clones, 50% to 60% seen once. This sample's treatment: oral pan-JAK inhibitor, 5-10 mg twice daily. The sequences come from CD4+ T cells sorted from blood, collected at week 4, from a patient treated with tofacitinib. The rearrangement joins TRBV4-2 to TRBJ1-5; 9 bases fit TRBD1. The sequence was collected from a human donor with alopecia areata. In DNA, the CDR3 is TGTGCCAGCAGCCAGGGACAGGGAGACAATCAGCCCCAGCATTTT. Translating gives CASSQGQGDNQPQHF.